These T cell receptor beta chains were read from a single sample in a study of control samples from healthy donors and cancer patients. TCRdb's copy holds only in-frame clones and misses some; the assay was immunoSEQ multiplex PCR. The sample has some 64,000 clones; just over 90% are singletons. Sequenced input: PBMCs. These receptor sequences come from a woman aged 50 to 60 with colorectal cancer. CDR3s include the opening cysteine and the closing phenylalanine or tryptophan. Each record gives: V gene, D gene, clone size, J gene, CDR3 protein, CDR3 DNA. A D gene is named only where the DNA matches it firmly. Some rows have no size entry. The others give once, few or many, or a class for an expanded clone.

V: TRBV11-3
D: TRBD2
size: .
J: TRBJ2-3
CDR3: CASSTGTTRQSTQYF
DNA: TGTGCCAGCAGCACGGGGACTACAAGGCAGTCTACGCAGTATTTT

V: TRBV6-1
D: .
size: .
J: TRBJ2-5
CDR3: CASSDQTSWETQYF
DNA: TGTGCCAGCAGTGATCAAACTAGTTGGGAGACCCAGTACTTC

V: TRBV6-5
D: TRBD1
size: .
J: TRBJ1-2
CDR3: CASRTGSNYGYTF
DNA: TGCGCCAGCCGGACAGGGAGTAACTATGGCTACACCTTC

V: TRBV19
D: TRBD1
size: .
J: TRBJ2-5
CDR3: CASSTQGAQETQYF
DNA: TGTGCCAGTAGCACACAGGGGGCCCAAGAGACCCAGTACTTC

V: TRBV13
D: .
size: .
J: TRBJ1-1
CDR3: CASSHRGSVTEAFF
DNA: TGTGCCAGCAGCCACCGAGGGAGTGTGACTGAAGCTTTCTTT

V: TRBV18
D: .
size: .
J: TRBJ2-2
CDR3: CASSPSKGDWAGELFF
DNA: TGTGCCAGCTCACCGTCGAAGGGAGATTGGGCCGGGGAGCTGTTTTTT

V: TRBV29-1
D: .
size: .
J: TRBJ2-7
CDR3: CSVETTYEQYF
DNA: TGCAGCGTTGAAACAACCTACGAGCAGTACTTC

V: TRBV30
D: .
size: .
J: TRBJ1-5
CDR3: CAWSRRRGNQPQHF
DNA: TGTGCCTGGAGCCGGCGGCGGGGCAATCAGCCCCAGCATTTT

V: TRBV28
D: .
size: .
J: TRBJ2-2
CDR3: CASSRIEGNTGELFF
DNA: TGTGCCAGCAGCCGCATAGAGGGGAACACCGGGGAGCTGTTTTTT

V: TRBV5-6
D: TRBD1
size: once
J: TRBJ2-7
CDR3: CASSGGQGVYEQYF
DNA: TGTGCCAGCAGCGGGGGACAGGGGGTCTACGAGCAGTACTTC

V: TRBV7-9
D: .
size: .
J: TRBJ2-2
CDR3: CASTQLQGPGELFF
DNA: TGTGCCAGCACCCAACTACAGGGCCCCGGGGAGCTGTTTTTT

V: TRBV2
D: TRBD2
size: once
J: TRBJ2-3
CDR3: CASRRLAGGSGTDTQYF
DNA: TGTGCCAGCAGGCGACTAGCGGGGGGGAGTGGCACAGATACGCAGTATTTT

V: TRBV18
D: TRBD1
size: .
J: TRBJ1-5
CDR3: CASSGDRGGQPQHF
DNA: TGTGCCAGCTCAGGGGACAGGGGTGGTCAGCCCCAGCATTTT

V: TRBV7-2
D: TRBD1
size: .
J: TRBJ2-7
CDR3: CASSLIGQGYSYEQYF
DNA: TGTGCCAGCAGCTTAATAGGACAGGGGTATTCCTACGAGCAGTACTTC

V: TRBV18
D: TRBD1
size: .
J: TRBJ2-2
CDR3: CASSPNSGTEAGELFF
DNA: TGTGCCAGCTCACCGAACTCCGGGACAGAAGCCGGGGAGCTGTTTTTT

V: TRBV6-5
D: TRBD1
size: .
J: TRBJ1-2
CDR3: CAGQQGRYGYTF
DNA: TGTGCCGGACAACAGGGGCGCTATGGCTACACCTTC

V: TRBV21-1
D: .
size: .
J: TRBJ2-5
CDR3: CASSATLAPIPETQYF
DNA: TGTGCCAGCAGCGCCACCCTGGCCCCTATTCCAGAGACCCAGTACTTC

V: TRBV7-2
D: .
size: .
J: TRBJ2-7
CDR3: CASSFYPASYGYEQYF
DNA: TGTGCCAGCAGCTTTTATCCTGCCTCATACGGTTACGAGCAGTACTTC

V: TRBV19
D: .
size: .
J: TRBJ1-4
CDR3: CATSWHRNLLAEKLFF
DNA: TGTGCCACTTCATGGCACAGGAACTTACTTGCTGAAAAACTGTTTTTT

V: TRBV4-1
D: TRBD2
size: .
J: TRBJ2-5
CDR3: CASSQGLGASGSIETQYF
DNA: TGCGCCAGCAGCCAAGGGCTTGGGGCTAGCGGGAGTATTGAGACCCAGTACTTC